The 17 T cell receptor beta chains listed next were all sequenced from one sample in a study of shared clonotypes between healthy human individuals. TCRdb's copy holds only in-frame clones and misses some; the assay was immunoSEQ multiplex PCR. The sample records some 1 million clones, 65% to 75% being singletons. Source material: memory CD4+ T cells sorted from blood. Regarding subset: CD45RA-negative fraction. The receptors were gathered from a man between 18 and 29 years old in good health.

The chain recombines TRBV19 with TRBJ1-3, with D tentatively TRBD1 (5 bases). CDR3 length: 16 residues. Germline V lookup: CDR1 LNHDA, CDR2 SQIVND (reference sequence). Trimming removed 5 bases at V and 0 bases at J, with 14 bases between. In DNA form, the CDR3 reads TGTGCCAGTAGTGTCCGACAGACGAGCTCTGGAAACACCATATATTTT. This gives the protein CASSVRQTSSGNTIYF.

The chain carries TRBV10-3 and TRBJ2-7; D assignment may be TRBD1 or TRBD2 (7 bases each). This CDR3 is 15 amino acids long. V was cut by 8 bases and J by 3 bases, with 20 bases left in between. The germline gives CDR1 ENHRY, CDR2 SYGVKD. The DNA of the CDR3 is TGTGCCATCGGTGGGCCTCAGGGGGGGCTCTACGAGCAGTACTTC. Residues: CAIGGPQGGLYEQYF.

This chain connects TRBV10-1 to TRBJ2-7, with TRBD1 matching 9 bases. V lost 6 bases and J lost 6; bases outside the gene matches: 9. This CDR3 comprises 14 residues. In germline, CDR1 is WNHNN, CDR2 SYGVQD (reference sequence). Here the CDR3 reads CASSRPGQGSEQYF. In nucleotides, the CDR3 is TGCGCCAGCAGCCGACCGGGACAGGGTAGCGAGCAGTACTTC.

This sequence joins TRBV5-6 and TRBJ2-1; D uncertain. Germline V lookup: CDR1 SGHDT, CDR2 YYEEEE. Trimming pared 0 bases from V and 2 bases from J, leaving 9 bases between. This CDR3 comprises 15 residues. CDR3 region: CASSLVIAPYNEQFF. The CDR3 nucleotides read TGTGCCAGCAGCTTGGTGATAGCCCCCTACAATGAGCAGTTCTTC.

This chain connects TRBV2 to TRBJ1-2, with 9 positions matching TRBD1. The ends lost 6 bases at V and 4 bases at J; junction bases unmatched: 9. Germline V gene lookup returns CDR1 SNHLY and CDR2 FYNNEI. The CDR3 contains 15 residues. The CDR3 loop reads CASSVMGTGSYGYTF. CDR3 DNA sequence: TGTGCCAGCAGCGTCATGGGGACAGGGTCCTATGGCTACACCTTC. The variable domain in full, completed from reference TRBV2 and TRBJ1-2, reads EPEVTQTPSHQVTQMGQEVILRCVPISNHLYFYWYRQILGQKVEFLVSFYNNEISEKSEIFDDQFSVERPDGSNFTLKIRSTKLEDSAMYFCASSVMGTGSYGYTFGSGTRLTVV.

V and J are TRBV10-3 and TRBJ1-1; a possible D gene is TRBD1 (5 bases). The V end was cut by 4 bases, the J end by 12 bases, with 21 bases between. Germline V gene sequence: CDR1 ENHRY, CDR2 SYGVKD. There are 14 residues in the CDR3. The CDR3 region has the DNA TGTGCCATCAGTGGTCAGGGTGGTGACGCCCAGTCTTTCTTT. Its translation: CAISGQGGDAQSFF.

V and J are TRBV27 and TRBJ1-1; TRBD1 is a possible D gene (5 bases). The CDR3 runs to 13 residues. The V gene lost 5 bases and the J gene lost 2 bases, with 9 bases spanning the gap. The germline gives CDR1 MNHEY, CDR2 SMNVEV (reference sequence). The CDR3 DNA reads TGTGCCAGCAGTACCGACAGCAACACTGAAGCTTTCTTT. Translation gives CASSTDSNTEAFF.

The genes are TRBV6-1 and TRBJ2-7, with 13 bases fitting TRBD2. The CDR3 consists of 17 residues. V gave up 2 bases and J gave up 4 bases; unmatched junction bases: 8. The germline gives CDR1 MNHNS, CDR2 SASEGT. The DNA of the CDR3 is TGTGCCAGCAGTGAAAGGACTAGCGGGAGTTTTGGGTACGAGCAGTACTTC. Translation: CASSERTSGSFGYEQYF.

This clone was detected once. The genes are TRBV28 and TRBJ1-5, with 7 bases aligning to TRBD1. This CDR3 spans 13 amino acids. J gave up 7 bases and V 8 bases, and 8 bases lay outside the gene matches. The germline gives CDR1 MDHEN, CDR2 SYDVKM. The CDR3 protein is CASVGRGSQPQHF. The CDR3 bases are TGTGCCAGCGTTGGCAGGGGGTCCCAGCCCCAGCATTTT.

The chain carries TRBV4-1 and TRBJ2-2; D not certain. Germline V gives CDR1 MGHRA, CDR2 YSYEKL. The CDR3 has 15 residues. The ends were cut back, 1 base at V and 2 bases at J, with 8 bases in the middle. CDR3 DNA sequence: TGCGCCAGCAGCCAAGGAGACTCTAACACCGGGGAGCTGTTTTTT. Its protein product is CASSQGDSNTGELFF.

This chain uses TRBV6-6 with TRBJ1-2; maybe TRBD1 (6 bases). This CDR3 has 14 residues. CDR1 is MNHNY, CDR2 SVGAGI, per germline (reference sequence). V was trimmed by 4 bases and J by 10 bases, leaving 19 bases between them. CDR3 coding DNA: TGTGCCAGCAGTTCTAGGGGGGAGGGAACCGACTACACCTTC. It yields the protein CASSSRGEGTDYTF.

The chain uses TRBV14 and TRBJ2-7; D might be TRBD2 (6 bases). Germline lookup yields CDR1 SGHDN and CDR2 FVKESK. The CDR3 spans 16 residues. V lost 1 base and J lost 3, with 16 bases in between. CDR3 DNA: TGTGCCAGCAGCCAAGTCGGAGGGGCAGAGGTCTACGAGCAGTACTTC. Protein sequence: CASSQVGGAEVYEQYF. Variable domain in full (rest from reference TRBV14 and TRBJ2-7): EAGVTQFPSHSVIEKGQTVTLRCDPISGHDNLYWYRRVMGKEIKFLLHFVKESKQDESGMPNNRFLAERTGGTYSTLKVQPAELEDSGVYFCASSQVGGAEVYEQYFGPGTRLTVT.

CDR3: CASGLGQGPYNEQFF. The CDR3 bases are TGTGCTAGTGGTTTGGGACAGGGACCCTACAATGAGCAGTTCTTC. The chain carries TRBV12-5 and TRBJ2-1, with TRBD1 matching 7 bases. The trim removed 1 base at V and 2 bases at J, leaving 2 bases unmatched. Germline loops: CDR1 LGHNT, CDR2 FRNRAP. The CDR3 is 15 amino acids.

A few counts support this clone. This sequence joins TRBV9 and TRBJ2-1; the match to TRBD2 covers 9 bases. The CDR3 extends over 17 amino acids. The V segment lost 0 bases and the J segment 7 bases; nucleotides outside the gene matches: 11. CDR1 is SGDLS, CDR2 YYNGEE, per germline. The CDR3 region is CASSVGYLAGSQNEQFF. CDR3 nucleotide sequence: TGTGCCAGCAGCGTAGGTTACCTAGCGGGATCTCAAAATGAGCAGTTCTTC.

CDR3 in amino acids: CATRTSGNQPQHF. CDR3 DNA sequence: TGTGCCACCAGGACGTCTGGCAATCAGCCCCAGCATTTT. The chain employs TRBV15 and TRBJ1-5; D not certain. The CDR3 spans 13 residues. Trimming pared 6 bases from V and 2 bases from J, leaving 8 bases between. Germline V lookup: CDR1 LNHNV, CDR2 YYDKDF (reference sequence).

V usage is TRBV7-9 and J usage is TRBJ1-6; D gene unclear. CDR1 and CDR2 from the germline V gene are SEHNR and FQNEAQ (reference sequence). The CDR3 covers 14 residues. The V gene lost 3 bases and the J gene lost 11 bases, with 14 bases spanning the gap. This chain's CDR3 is CASSLPGEGTPLHF. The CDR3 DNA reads TGTGCCAGCAGCTTGCCTGGCGAGGGAACACCCCTCCACTTT.

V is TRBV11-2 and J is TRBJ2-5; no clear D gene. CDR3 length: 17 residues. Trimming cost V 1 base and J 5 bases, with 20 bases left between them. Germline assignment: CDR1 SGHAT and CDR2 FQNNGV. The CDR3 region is CASSLGGKGVRSETQYF. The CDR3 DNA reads TGTGCCAGCAGCTTAGGAGGAAAGGGTGTACGTTCGGAGACCCAGTACTTC.